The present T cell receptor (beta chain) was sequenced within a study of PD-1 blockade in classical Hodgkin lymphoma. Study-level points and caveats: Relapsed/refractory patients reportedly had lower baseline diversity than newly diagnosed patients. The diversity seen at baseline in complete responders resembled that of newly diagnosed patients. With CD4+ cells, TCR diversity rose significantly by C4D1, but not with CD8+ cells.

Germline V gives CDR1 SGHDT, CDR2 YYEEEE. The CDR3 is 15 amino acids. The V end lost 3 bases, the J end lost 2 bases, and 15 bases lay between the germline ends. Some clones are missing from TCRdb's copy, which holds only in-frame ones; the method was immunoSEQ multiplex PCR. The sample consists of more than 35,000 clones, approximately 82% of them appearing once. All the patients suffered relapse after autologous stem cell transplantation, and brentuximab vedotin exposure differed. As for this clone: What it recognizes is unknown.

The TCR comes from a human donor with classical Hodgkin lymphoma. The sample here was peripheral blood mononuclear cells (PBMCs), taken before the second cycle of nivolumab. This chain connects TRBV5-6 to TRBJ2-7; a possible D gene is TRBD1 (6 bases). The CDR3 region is CASSSRQVRTYEQYF. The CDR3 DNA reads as TGTGCCAGCAGCTCTAGACAGGTTAGGACCTACGAGCAGTACTTC.